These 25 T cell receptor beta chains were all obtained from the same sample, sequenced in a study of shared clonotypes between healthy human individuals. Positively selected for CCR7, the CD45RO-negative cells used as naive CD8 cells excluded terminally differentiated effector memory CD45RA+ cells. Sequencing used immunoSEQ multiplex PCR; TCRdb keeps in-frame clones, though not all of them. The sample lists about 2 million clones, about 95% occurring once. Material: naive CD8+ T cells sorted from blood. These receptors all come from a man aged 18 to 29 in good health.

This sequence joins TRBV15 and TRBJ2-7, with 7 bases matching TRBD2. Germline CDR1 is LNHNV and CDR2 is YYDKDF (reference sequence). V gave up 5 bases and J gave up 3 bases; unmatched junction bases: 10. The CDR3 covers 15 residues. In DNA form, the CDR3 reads TGTGCCACCAGCCCTGGGGGGGGAAGGGACTACGAGCAGTACTTC. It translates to CATSPGGGRDYEQYF.

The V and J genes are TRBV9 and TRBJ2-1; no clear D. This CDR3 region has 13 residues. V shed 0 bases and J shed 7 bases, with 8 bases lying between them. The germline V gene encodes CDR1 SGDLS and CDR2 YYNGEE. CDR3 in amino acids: CASSVGQANEQFF. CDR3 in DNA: TGTGCCAGCAGCGTAGGCCAGGCAAATGAGCAGTTCTTC.

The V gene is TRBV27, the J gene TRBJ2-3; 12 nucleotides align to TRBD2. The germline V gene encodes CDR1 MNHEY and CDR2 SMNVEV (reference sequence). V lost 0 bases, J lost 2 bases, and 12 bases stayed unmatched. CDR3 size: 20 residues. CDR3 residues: CASSLSLVLAGGKDTDTQYF. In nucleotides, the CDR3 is TGTGCCAGCAGTTTATCTTTAGTACTAGCGGGGGGCAAAGACACAGATACGCAGTATTTT.

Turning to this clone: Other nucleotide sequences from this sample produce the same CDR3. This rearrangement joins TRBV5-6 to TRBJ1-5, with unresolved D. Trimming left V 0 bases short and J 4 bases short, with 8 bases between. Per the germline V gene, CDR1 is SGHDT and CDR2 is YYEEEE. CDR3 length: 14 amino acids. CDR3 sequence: CASSLGEINQPQHF. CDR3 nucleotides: TGTGCCAGCAGCTTGGGGGAGATTAATCAGCCCCAGCATTTT.

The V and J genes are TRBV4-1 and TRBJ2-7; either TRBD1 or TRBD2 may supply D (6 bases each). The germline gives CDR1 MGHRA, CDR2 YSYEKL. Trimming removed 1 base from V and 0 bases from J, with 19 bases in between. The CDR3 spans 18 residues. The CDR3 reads CASSQGGGGAGYSYEQYF. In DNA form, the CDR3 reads TGCGCCAGCAGCCAAGGAGGGGGTGGGGCGGGATACTCCTACGAGCAGTACTTC.

CDR3 nucleotides: TGTGCCAGCAGCGTAGGTACCGGGCCCTCCTACGAGCAGTACTTC. Amino acids: CASSVGTGPSYEQYF. The chain recombines TRBV7-9 with TRBJ2-7, with D hard to call. The ends were cut back, 5 bases at V and 0 bases at J, with 14 bases in the middle. This CDR3 comprises 15 residues. Germline loops: CDR1 SEHNR, CDR2 FQNEAQ (reference sequence).

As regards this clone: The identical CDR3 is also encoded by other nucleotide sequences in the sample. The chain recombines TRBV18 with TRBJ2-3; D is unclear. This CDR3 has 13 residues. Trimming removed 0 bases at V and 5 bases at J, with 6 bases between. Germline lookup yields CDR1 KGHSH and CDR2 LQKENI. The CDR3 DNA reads TGTGCCAGCTCACCACCATTGGGAGATACGCAGTATTTT. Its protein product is CASSPPLGDTQYF.

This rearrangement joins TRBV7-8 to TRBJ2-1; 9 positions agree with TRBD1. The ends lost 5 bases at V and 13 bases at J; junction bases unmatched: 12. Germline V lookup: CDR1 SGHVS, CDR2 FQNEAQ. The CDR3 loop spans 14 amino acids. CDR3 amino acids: CASSLLQRDRAQFF. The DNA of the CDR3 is TGTGCCAGCAGCCTACTACAACGGGACAGGGCTCAGTTCTTC.

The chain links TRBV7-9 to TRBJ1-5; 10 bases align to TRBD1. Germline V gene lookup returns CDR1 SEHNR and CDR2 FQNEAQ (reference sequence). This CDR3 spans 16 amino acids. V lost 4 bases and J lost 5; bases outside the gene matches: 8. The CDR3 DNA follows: TGTGCCAGCAGCTCCCGGACAGGGGGGGTGGATCAGCCCCAGCATTTT. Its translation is CASSSRTGGVDQPQHF.

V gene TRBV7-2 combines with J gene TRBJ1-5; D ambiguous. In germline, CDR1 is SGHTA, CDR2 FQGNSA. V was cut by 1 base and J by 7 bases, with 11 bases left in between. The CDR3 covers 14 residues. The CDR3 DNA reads TGTGCCAGCAGCTTAGGGGAATCTGGGCAGCCCCAGCATTTT. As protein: CASSLGESGQPQHF.

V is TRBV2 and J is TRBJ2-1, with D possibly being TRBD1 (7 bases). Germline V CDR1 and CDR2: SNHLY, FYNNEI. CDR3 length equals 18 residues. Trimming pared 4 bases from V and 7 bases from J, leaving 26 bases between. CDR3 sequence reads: CASSGLVDREASGNEQFF. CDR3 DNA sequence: TGTGCCAGCAGTGGATTGGTTGACAGGGAGGCGTCCGGGAATGAGCAGTTCTTC.

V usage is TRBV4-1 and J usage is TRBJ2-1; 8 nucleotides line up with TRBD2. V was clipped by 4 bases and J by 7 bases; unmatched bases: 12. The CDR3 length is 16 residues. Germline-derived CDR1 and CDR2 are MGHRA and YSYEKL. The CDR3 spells CASSPTPGGPSNEQFF. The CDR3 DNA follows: TGCGCCAGCAGCCCCACCCCGGGGGGGCCTTCAAATGAGCAGTTCTTC.

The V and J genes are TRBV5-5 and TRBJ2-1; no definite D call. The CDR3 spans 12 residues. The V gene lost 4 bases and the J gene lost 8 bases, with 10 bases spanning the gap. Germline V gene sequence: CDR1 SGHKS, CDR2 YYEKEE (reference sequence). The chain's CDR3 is CASSKVPDEQFF. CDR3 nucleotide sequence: TGTGCCAGCAGCAAGGTCCCTGATGAGCAGTTCTTC.

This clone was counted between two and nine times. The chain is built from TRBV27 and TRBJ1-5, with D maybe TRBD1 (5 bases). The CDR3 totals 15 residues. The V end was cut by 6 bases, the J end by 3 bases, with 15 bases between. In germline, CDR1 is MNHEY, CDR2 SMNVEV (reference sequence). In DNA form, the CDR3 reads TGTGCCAGCAGCTTGATCCGGGGCTACAATCAGCCCCAGCATTTT. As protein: CASSLIRGYNQPQHF.

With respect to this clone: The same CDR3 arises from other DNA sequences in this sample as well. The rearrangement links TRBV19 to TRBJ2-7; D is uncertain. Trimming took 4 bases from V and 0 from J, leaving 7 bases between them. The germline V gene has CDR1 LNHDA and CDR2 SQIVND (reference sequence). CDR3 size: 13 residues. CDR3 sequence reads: CASSSRVSYEQYF. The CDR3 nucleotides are TGTGCCAGTAGTAGTAGAGTCTCCTACGAGCAGTACTTC.

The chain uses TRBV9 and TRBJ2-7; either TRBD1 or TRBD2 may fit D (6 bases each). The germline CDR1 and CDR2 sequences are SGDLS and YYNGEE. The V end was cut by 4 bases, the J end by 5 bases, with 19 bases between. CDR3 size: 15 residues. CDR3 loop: CASSPEGGGFDEQYF. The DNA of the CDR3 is TGTGCCAGCAGCCCCGAAGGAGGGGGTTTCGACGAGCAGTACTTC.

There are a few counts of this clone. CDR3 in DNA: TGCGCCAGCAGTCAGCACGGGGCTAACTATGGCTACACCTTC. This codes for CASSQHGANYGYTF. V usage is TRBV4-1 and J usage is TRBJ1-2; D gene unclear. V lost 6 bases and J 0 bases, leaving 11 bases between the germline ends. Germline assignment: CDR1 MGHRA and CDR2 YSYEKL. This CDR3 has 14 amino acids.

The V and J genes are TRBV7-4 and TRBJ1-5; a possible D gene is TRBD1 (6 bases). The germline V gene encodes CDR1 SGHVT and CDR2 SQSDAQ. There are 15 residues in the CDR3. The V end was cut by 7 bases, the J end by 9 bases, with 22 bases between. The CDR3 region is CASTPSGDSSRPQHF. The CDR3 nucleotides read TGTGCCAGCACCCCTTCAGGGGATTCTTCTAGGCCCCAGCATTTT.

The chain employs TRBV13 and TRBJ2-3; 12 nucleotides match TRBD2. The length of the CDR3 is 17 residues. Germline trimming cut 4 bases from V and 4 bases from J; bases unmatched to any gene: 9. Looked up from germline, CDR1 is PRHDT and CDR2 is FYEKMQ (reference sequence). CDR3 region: CASSSGLAGNPADTQYF. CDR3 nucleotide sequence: TGTGCCAGCAGCTCCGGACTAGCGGGGAACCCCGCAGATACGCAGTATTTT.

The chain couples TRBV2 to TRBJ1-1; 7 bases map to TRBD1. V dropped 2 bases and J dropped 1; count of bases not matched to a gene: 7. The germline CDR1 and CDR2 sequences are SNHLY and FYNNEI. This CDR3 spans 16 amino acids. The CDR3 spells CASSETWTGANTEAFF. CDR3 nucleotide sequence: TGTGCCAGCAGTGAAACCTGGACAGGAGCGAACACTGAAGCTTTCTTT.

The CDR3 bases are TGTGCCAGCAGCCCATTTCACGCGGGCTATGGCTACACCTTC. Residues: CASSPFHAGYGYTF. This sequence joins TRBV7-2 and TRBJ1-2; D is unclear. V lost 5 bases to trimming and J lost 4 bases, with 14 bases between them. Germline-derived CDR1 and CDR2 are SGHTA and FQGNSA. The CDR3 is 14 residues long.

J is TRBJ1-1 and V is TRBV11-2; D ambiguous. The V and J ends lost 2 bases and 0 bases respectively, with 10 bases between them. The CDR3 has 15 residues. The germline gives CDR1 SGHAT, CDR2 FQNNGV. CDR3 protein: CASSLRRQMNTEAFF. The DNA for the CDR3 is TGTGCCAGCAGCTTAAGGCGGCAGATGAACACTGAAGCTTTCTTT.

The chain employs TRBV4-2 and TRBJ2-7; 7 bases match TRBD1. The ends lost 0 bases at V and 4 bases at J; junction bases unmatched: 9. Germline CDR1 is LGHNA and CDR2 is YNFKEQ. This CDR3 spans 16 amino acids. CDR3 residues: CASSQDGQAPGYEQYF. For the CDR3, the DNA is TGTGCCAGCAGCCAAGATGGACAGGCCCCCGGGTACGAGCAGTACTTC.

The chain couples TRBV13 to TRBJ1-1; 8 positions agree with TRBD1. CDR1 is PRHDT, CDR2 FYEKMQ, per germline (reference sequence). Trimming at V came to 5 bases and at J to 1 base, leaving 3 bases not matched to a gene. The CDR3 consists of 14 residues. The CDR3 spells CASSPGQANTEAFF. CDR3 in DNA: TGTGCCAGCAGCCCGGGACAGGCGAACACTGAAGCTTTCTTT.

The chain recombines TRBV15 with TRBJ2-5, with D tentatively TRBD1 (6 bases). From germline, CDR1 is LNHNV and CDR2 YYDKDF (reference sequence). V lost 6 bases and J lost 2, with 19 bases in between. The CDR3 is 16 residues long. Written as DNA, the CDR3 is TGTGCCACCAGGTTGTACAGGGAGTTGCAACAAGAGACCCAGTACTTC. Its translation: CATRLYRELQQETQYF.